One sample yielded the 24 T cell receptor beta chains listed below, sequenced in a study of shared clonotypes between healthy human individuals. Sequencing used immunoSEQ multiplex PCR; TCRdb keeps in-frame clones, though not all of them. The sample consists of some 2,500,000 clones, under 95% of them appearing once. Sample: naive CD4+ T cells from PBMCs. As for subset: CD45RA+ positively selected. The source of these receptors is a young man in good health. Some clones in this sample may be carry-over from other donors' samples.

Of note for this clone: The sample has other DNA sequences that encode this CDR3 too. CDR3 sequence (DNA): TGTGCCAGCAGTGAAGAGGGCGGTGGCTACACCTTC. Residues: CASSEEGGGYTF. This chain joins TRBV2 and TRBJ1-2; unclear D gene. In germline, CDR1 is SNHLY, CDR2 FYNNEI. CDR3 length equals 12 residues. V shed 1 base and J shed 7 bases, with 7 bases lying between them.

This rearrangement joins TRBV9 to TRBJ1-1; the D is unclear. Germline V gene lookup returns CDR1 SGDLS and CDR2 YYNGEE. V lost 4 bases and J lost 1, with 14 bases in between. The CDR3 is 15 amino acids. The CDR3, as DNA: TGTGCCAGCAGCAGCGGACCCAGCAGGAACACTGAAGCTTTCTTT. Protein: CASSSGPSRNTEAFF.

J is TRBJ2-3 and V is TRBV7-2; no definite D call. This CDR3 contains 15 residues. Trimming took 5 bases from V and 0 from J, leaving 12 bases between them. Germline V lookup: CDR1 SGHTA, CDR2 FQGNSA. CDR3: CASSTSLTSTDTQYF. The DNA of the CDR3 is TGTGCCAGCAGCACCTCGTTGACTAGCACAGATACGCAGTATTTT. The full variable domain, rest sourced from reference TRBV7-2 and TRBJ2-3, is GAGVSQSPSNKVTEKGKDVELRCDPISGHTALYWYRQSLGQGLEFLIYFQGNSAPDKSGLPSDRFSAERTGGSVSTLTIQRTQQEDSAVYLCASSTSLTSTDTQYFGPGTRLTVL.

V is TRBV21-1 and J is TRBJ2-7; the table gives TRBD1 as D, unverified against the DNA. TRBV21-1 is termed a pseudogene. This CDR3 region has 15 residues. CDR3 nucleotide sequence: TGTGCCAGCAGCAAAATCCAGACAGAGACCTACGAGCAGTACTTC. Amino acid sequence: CASSKIQTETYEQYF.

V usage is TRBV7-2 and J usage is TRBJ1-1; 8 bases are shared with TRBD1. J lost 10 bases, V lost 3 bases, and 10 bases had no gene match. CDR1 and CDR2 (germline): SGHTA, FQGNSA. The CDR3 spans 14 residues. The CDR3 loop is CASSLQGALSVAFF. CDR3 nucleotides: TGTGCCAGCAGCTTGCAGGGGGCATTGAGTGTAGCTTTCTTT.

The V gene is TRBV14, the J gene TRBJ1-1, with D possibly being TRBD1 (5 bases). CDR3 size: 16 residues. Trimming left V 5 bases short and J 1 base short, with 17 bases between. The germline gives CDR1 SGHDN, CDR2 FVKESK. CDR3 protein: CASSMLRDFPNTEAFF. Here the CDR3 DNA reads TGTGCCAGCAGCATGCTAAGGGACTTCCCGAACACTGAAGCTTTCTTT. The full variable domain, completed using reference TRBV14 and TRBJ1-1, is EAGVTQFPSHSVIEKGQTVTLRCDPISGHDNLYWYRRVMGKEIKFLLHFVKESKQDESGMPNNRFLAERTGGTYSTLKVQPAELEDSGVYFCASSMLRDFPNTEAFFGQGTRLTVV.

The CDR3 spells CASSRPGLAGTEQYF. As DNA, the CDR3 is TGTGCCAGCAGCCGACCGGGGCTAGCGGGAACCGAGCAGTACTTC. J is TRBJ2-7 and V is TRBV5-6; the match to TRBD2 covers 9 bases. From germline, CDR1 is SGHDT and CDR2 YYEEEE. V lost 4 bases and J lost 6; bases outside the gene matches: 11. CDR3 size: 15 residues. Based on the CDR3 plus reference TRBV5-6 and TRBJ2-7, the full variable domain is DAGVTQSPTHLIKTRGQQVTLRCSPKSGHDTVSWYQQALGQGPQFIFQYYEEEERQRGNFPDRFSGHQFPNYSSELNVNALLLGDSALYLCASSRPGLAGTEQYFGPGTRLTVT.

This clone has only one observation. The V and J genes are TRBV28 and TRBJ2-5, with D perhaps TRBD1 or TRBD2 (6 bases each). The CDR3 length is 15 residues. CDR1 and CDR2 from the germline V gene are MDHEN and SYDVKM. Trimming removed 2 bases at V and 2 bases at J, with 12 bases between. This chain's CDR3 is CASSLHRAGQETQYF. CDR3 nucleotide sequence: TGTGCCAGCAGTTTACACAGGGCGGGGCAAGAGACCCAGTACTTC.

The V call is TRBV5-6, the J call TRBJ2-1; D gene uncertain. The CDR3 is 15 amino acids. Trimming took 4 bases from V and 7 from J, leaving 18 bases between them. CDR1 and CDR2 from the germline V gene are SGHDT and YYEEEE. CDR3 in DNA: TGTGCCAGCAGCATCCGGACGAGGTCCCGAAATGAGCAGTTCTTC. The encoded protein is CASSIRTRSRNEQFF. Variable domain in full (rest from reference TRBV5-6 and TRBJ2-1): DAGVTQSPTHLIKTRGQQVTLRCSPKSGHDTVSWYQQALGQGPQFIFQYYEEEERQRGNFPDRFSGHQFPNYSSELNVNALLLGDSALYLCASSIRTRSRNEQFFGPGTRLTVL.

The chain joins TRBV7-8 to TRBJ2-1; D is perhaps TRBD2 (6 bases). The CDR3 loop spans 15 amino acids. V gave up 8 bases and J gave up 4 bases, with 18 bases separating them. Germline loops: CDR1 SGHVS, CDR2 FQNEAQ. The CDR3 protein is CASGPRAGFYNEQFF. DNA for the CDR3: TGTGCCAGCGGACCCCGGGCGGGATTTTACAATGAGCAGTTCTTC.

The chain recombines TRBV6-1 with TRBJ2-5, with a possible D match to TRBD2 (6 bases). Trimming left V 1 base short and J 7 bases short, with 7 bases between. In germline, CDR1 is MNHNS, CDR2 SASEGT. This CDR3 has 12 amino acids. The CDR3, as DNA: TGTGCCAGCAGTGAAGGGGAGGCGACCCAGTACTTC. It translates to CASSEGEATQYF.

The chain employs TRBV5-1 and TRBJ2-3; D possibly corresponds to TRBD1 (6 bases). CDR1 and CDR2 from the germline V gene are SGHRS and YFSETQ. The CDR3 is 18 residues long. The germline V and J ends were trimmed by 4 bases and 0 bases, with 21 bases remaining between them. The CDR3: CASSAPSRGYSSTDTQYF. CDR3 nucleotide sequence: TGCGCCAGCAGCGCTCCCTCCAGGGGATACTCTAGCACAGATACGCAGTATTTT.

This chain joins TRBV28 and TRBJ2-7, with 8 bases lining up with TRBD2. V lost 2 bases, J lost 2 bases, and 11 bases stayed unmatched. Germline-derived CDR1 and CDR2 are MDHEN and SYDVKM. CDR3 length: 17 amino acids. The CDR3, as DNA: TGTGCCAGCAGTTTAGTTCGGGGGGGCAGAGGAACCTACGAGCAGTACTTC. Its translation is CASSLVRGGRGTYEQYF.

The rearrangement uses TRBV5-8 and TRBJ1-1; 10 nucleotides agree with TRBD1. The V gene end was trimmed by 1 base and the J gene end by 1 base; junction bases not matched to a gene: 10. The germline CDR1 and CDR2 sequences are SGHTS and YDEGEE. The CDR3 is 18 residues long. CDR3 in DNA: TGTGCCAGCAGCTTGTGGCTGGGACAGGGGAATTGGAACACTGAAGCTTTCTTT. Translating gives CASSLWLGQGNWNTEAFF.

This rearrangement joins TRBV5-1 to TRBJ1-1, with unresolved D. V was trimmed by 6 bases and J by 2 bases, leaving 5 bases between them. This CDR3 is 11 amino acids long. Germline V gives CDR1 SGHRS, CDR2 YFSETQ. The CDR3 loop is CASTANTEAFF. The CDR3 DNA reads TGCGCCAGCACTGCAAACACTGAAGCTTTCTTT.

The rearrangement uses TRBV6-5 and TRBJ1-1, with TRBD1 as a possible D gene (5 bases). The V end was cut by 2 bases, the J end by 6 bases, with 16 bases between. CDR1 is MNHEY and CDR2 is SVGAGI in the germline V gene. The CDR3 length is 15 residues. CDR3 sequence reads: CASSYPAGGVAEAFF. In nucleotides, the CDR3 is TGTGCCAGCAGTTACCCGGCGGGGGGAGTCGCTGAAGCTTTCTTT.

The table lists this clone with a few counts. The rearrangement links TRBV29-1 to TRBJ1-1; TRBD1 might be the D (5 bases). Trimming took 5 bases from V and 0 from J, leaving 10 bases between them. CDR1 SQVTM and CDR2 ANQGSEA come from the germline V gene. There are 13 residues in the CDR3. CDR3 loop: CSVQTDMNTEAFF. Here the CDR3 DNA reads TGCAGCGTTCAGACAGACATGAACACTGAAGCTTTCTTT.

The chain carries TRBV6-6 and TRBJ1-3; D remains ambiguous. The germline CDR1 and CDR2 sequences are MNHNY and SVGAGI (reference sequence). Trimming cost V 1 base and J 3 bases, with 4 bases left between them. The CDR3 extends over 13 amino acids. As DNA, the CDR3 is TGTGCCAGCAGTTACTGGGGTGGAAACACCATATATTTT. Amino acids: CASSYWGGNTIYF.

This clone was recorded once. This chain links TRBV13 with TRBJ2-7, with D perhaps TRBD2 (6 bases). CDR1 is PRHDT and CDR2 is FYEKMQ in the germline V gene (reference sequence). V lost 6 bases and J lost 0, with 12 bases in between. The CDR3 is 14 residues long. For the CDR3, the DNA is TGTGCCAGCAGACGGGTGGGGGGCTCCTACGAGCAGTACTTC. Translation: CASRRVGGSYEQYF.

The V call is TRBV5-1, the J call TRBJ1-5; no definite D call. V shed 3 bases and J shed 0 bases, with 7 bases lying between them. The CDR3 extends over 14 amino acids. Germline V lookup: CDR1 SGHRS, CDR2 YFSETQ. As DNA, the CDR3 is TGCGCCAGCAGCTACGGAGATAGCAATCAGCCCCAGCATTTT. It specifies CASSYGDSNQPQHF. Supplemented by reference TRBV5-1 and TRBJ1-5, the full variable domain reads KAGVTQTPRYLIKTRGQQVTLSCSPISGHRSVSWYQQTPGQGLQFLFEYFSETQRNKGNFPGRFSGRQFSNSRSEMNVSTLELGDSALYLCASSYGDSNQPQHFGDGTRLSIL.

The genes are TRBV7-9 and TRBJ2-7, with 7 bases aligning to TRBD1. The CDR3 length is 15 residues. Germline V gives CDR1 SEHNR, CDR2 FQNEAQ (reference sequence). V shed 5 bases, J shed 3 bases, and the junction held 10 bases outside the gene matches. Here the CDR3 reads CASSLRAGGRYEQYF. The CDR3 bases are TGTGCCAGCAGCCTCCGGGCAGGGGGACGCTACGAGCAGTACTTC.

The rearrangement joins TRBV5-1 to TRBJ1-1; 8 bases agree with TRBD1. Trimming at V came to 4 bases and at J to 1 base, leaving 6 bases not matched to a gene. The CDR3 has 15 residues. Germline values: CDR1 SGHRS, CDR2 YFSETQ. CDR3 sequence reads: CASSRDRPSNTEAFF. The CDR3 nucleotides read TGCGCCAGCAGCCGGGACAGGCCCTCGAACACTGAAGCTTTCTTT.

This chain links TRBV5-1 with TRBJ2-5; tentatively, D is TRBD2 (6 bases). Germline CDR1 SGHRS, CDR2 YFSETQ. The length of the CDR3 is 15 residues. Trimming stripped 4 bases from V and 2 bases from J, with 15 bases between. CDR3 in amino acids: CASSPVGGVQETQYF. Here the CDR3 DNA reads TGCGCCAGCAGCCCGGTGGGAGGAGTACAAGAGACCCAGTACTTC.

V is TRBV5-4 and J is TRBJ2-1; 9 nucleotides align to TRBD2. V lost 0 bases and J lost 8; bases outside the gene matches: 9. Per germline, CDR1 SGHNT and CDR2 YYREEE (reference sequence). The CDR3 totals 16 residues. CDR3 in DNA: TGTGCCAGCAGCTTGGCCGGCGGGAGGGCCTCGGATGAGCAGTTCTTC. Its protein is CASSLAGGRASDEQFF.